This T cell receptor (beta chain) is drawn from a study of blood T cell repertoires in COVID-19. On the study more broadly: Collection of acute and convalescent COVID-19 samples took place in the United States, Italy and Spain. The analysed material was cDNA or gDNA that came from T cells, B-cell-depleted T cells, or PBMCs.

As handled by the study authors: Reference gene primer amplification yielded estimated nucleated cell counts. Repertoires were generated with immunoSEQ multiplex PCR, while TCRdb's copy carries only in-frame clones and drops some. V, J and clone size derive from that table, while D and trimming were established from the DNA sequence. The sample includes about 270,000 clones, more than 70% of them seen just once. CDR3 length: 16 amino acids. With 4 bases clipped from V and 6 bases from J, the junction kept 15 bases outside the gene matches. CDR1 and CDR2 (germline): SQVTM, ANQGSEA. The clonotype comes from a woman younger than 35 with acute or convalescent COVID-19. V and J are TRBV29-1 and TRBJ2-1, with 7 positions matching TRBD2. The source material was peripheral blood. The CDR3 sequence is CSVGATAGVGLNEQFF. The DNA for the CDR3 is TGCAGCGTTGGTGCCACGGCGGGAGTGGGTCTCAATGAGCAGTTCTTC.